Shown below are 17 T cell receptor beta chains from a single sample sequenced in a study of beta chain features in type 1 diabetes. Study-wide points: Moderate yet significant TCRB CDR3 shortening was seen in Type 1 diabetes patients in all four CD4+ subsets.

Their cognate antigens are unknown. TCRB transcripts that were expressed got sequenced, as all of the isolated RNA had been reverse transcribed. The repertoire was sequenced with immunoSEQ multiplex PCR; TCRdb's copy has only in-frame clones and lacks some. This table holds some 48,000 clones, approximately 44% found once. Sequencing used stem cell memory CD4+ T cells from blood. Receptor source: a man between 25 and 39 years old with type 1 diabetes.

This clone was counted between two and nine times. The V and J genes are TRBV5-6 and TRBJ2-3; 7 bases map to TRBD2. Germline assignment: CDR1 SGHDT and CDR2 YYEEEE. The CDR3 totals 13 residues. V lost 2 bases and J lost 6; bases outside the gene matches: 3. In nucleotides, the CDR3 is TGTGCCAGCAGCTTTACGGGAGGCGATACGCAGTATTTT. Translation gives CASSFTGGDTQYF. The full variable domain, completed using reference TRBV5-6 and TRBJ2-3, is DAGVTQSPTHLIKTRGQQVTLRCSPKSGHDTVSWYQQALGQGPQFIFQYYEEEERQRGNFPDRFSGHQFPNYSSELNVNALLLGDSALYLCASSFTGGDTQYFGPGTRLTVL.

A few counts support this clone. The chain is built from TRBV7-2 and TRBJ2-5, with no clear D. V lost 0 bases, J lost 4 bases, and 12 bases lay in between. This CDR3 has 15 residues. Per germline, CDR1 SGHTA and CDR2 FQGNSA. The CDR3 loop reads CASSLAVAGRETQYF. The DNA for the CDR3 is TGTGCCAGCAGCTTAGCCGTAGCCGGTCGAGAGACCCAGTACTTC.

This chain connects TRBV5-1 to TRBJ2-3; D is unresolved. The CDR3 length is 14 residues. V was trimmed by 0 bases and J by 1 base, leaving 6 bases between them. Germline V lookup: CDR1 SGHRS, CDR2 YFSETQ. DNA of the CDR3: TGCGCCAGCAGCTTGGTGCTAGGCACAGATACGCAGTATTTT. Its protein is CASSLVLGTDTQYF.

The chain carries TRBV9 and TRBJ1-2; 7 nucleotides line up with TRBD1. The CDR3 has 14 amino acids. The V gene's germline CDR1 is SGDLS and CDR2 YYNGEE. Trimming cost V 1 base and J 3 bases; bases outside gene matches: 3. The CDR3 DNA is TGTGCCAGCAGCGTAAGGGACAGAGACTATGGCTACACCTTC. Translation: CASSVRDRDYGYTF.

This chain connects TRBV20-1 to TRBJ2-7, with a weak D call TRBD1 (5 bases). Per germline, CDR1 DFQATT and CDR2 SNEGSKA (reference sequence). This CDR3 has 10 amino acids. Trimming took 6 bases from V and 5 from J, leaving 8 bases between them. The CDR3, as DNA: TGCAGTGCCGAAGGGGACGAGCAGTACTTC. Its translation is CSAEGDEQYF.

The gene calls are TRBV15 and TRBJ1-5; perhaps TRBD1 as D (5 bases). Germline CDR1 reads LNHNV; CDR2 reads YYDKDF (reference sequence). V was shortened by 6 bases and J by 4 bases, with 16 bases between the two germline ends. CDR3 length equals 15 residues. Here the CDR3 DNA reads TGTGCCACCAGACCCACTGGGGCAGCAAATCAGCCCCAGCATTTT. It translates to CATRPTGAANQPQHF.

In this sample, this clone turned up a few times. The rearrangement links TRBV5-4 to TRBJ2-7; D may be TRBD2 (5 bases). The CDR3 length is 13 residues. The V end lost 5 bases, the J end lost 6 bases, and 15 bases lay between the germline ends. The V gene's germline CDR1 is SGHNT and CDR2 YYREEE (reference sequence). The CDR3 loop is CASRGTSLGEQYF. The CDR3 bases are TGTGCCAGCAGGGGAACTAGTCTGGGCGAGCAGTACTTC.

This sequence joins TRBV2 and TRBJ2-3; maybe TRBD1 (6 bases). Trimming shortened V by 6 bases and J by 2 bases, and 6 bases separated the two germline ends. This CDR3 contains 12 residues. The germline V gene encodes CDR1 SNHLY and CDR2 FYNNEI. The CDR3 sequence is CASRGATDTQYF. CDR3 bases: TGTGCCAGCAGGGGGGCCACAGATACGCAGTATTTT.

The table lists this clone with a few counts. The chain joins TRBV5-1 to TRBJ2-3; no reliable D call. V gave up 3 bases and J gave up 5 bases, with 4 bases separating them. The CDR3 covers 11 residues. Per germline, CDR1 SGHRS and CDR2 YFSETQ. The CDR3 DNA sequence: TGCGCCAGCAGCTACGGAGATACGCAGTATTTT. Translation: CASSYGDTQYF. Full variable domain (missing parts from reference TRBV5-1 and TRBJ2-3): KAGVTQTPRYLIKTRGQQVTLSCSPISGHRSVSWYQQTPGQGLQFLFEYFSETQRNKGNFPGRFSGRQFSNSRSEMNVSTLELGDSALYLCASSYGDTQYFGPGTRLTVL.

The chain employs TRBV11-2 and TRBJ2-5, with 8 bases that match TRBD2. V shed 4 bases and J 5 bases; nucleotides not matched to a gene: 6. Germline V gene lookup returns CDR1 SGHAT and CDR2 FQNNGV. This CDR3 spans 14 amino acids. DNA of the CDR3: TGTGCCAGCAGCTCAACTAGCGGCGGGGAGACCCAGTACTTC. Translation gives CASSSTSGGETQYF.

This clone was counted a few times. The chain has TRBV29-1 and TRBJ2-2; D might be TRBD1 (6 bases). V lost 4 bases to trimming and J lost 0 bases, with 9 bases between them. Germline V gene lookup returns CDR1 SQVTM and CDR2 ANQGSEA. The CDR3 sequence is 14 residues long. This CDR3 reads CSVVQGSNTGELFF. CDR3 DNA sequence: TGCAGCGTTGTGCAGGGGTCGAACACCGGGGAGCTGTTTTTT.

V usage is TRBV18 and J usage is TRBJ2-5; no firm D call. The CDR3 sequence is 11 residues long. Germline assignment: CDR1 KGHSH and CDR2 LQKENI. Trimming cost V 2 bases and J 7 bases, with 5 bases left between them. This CDR3 reads CASSPERTQYF. The CDR3 bases are TGTGCCAGCTCACCAGAGCGGACCCAGTACTTC.

This chain joins TRBV20-1 and TRBJ2-7, with 8 bases fitting TRBD1. The CDR3 sequence is 11 residues long. The germline CDR1 and CDR2 sequences are DFQATT and SNEGSKA (reference sequence). This CDR3 reads CSPRGRVEQYF. CDR3 in DNA: TGCAGCCCCAGGGGGCGGGTCGAGCAGTACTTC.

This clone occurred a few times. This chain joins TRBV7-9 and TRBJ2-1, with 14 bases fitting TRBD2. Trimming cost V 6 bases and J 6 bases; bases outside gene matches: 7. The germline V gene encodes CDR1 SEHNR and CDR2 FQNEAQ (reference sequence). The CDR3 has 16 residues. This chain's CDR3 is CASSRLAGGLPNEQFF. For the CDR3, the DNA is TGTGCCAGCAGTAGACTAGCGGGAGGGTTACCCAATGAGCAGTTCTTC.

The table lists this clone with a few counts. The chain couples TRBV15 to TRBJ1-1; D gene unclear. CDR1 is LNHNV and CDR2 is YYDKDF in the germline V gene (reference sequence). This CDR3 is built from 13 residues. V lost 4 bases to trimming and J lost 1 base, with 7 bases between them. In DNA form, the CDR3 reads TGTGCCACCAGCAAACTTCCGAACACTGAAGCTTTCTTT. Protein product: CATSKLPNTEAFF.

The rearrangement links TRBV27 to TRBJ2-3; TRBD1 aligns across 11 bases. Trimming removed 5 bases from V and 6 bases from J; junction bases left unmatched: 13. The CDR3 contains 17 residues. Per germline, CDR1 MNHEY and CDR2 SMNVEV (reference sequence). The CDR3 DNA follows: TGTGCCAGCAGTCCGGCGGCCGGACAGGGGGCATCCGATACGCAGTATTTT. It specifies CASSPAAGQGASDTQYF.

CDR3 amino acids: CASSRVGSPLHF. CDR3 DNA: TGTGCCAGCAGCCGAGTCGGTTCACCCCTCCACTTT. The rearrangement uses TRBV6-5 and TRBJ1-6; no definite D call. The CDR3 loop spans 12 amino acids. V was pared by 6 bases and J by 9 bases, with 9 bases between. From germline, CDR1 is MNHEY and CDR2 SVGAGI.